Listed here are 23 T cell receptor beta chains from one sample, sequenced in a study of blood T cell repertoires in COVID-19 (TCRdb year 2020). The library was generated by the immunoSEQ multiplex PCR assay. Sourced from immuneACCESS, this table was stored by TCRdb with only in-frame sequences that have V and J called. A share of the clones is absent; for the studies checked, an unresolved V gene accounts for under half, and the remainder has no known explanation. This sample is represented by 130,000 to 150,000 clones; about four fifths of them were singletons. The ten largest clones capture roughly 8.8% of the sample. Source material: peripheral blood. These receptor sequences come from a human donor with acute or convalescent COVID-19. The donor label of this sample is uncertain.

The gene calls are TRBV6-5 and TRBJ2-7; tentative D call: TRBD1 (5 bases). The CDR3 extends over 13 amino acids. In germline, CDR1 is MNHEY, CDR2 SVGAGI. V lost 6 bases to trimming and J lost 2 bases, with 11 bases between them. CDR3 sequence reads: CASRGLEAYEQYF. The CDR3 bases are TGTGCCAGCAGGGGGCTAGAGGCCTACGAGCAGTACTTC.

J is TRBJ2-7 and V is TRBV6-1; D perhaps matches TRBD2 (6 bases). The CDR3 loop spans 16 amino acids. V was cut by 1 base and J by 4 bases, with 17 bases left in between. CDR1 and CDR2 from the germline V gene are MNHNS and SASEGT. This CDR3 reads CASSEVNGGSLYEQYV. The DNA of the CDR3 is TGTGCCAGCAGTGAAGTTAACGGGGGATCACTTTACGAGCAGTACGTC.

The DNA for the CDR3 is TGCAGCGTTGAAGCCCGGGACTCCTACTGGACCGAGCAGTACTTC. Residues: CSVEARDSYWTEQYF. The chain combines TRBV29-1 with TRBJ2-7; possible D gene TRBD2, 6 bases. Germline V gene sequence: CDR1 SQVTM, CDR2 ANQGSEA. The CDR3 is made up of 15 amino acids. V lost 1 base and J 6 bases, leaving 19 bases between the germline ends.

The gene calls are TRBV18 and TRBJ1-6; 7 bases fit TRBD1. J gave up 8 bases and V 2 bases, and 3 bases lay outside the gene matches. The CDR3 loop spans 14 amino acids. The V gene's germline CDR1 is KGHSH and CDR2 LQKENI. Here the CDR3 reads CASSPNRGDSPLHF. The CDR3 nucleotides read TGTGCCAGCTCACCAAACAGGGGAGATTCACCCCTCCACTTT.

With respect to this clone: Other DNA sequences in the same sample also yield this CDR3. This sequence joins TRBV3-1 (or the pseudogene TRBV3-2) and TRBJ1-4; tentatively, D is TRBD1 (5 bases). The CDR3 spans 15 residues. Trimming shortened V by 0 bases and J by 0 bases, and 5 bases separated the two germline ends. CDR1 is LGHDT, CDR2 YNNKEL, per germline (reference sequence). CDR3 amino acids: CASSQDRATNEKLFF. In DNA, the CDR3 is TGTGCCAGCAGCCAAGACAGGGCAACTAATGAAAAACTGTTTTTT.

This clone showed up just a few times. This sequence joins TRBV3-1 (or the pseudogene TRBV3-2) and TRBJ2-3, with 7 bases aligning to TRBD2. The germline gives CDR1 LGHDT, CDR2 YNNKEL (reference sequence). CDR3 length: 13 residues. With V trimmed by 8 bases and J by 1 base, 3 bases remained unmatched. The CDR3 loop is CASGTSGTDTQYF. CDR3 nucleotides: TGTGCCAGCGGTACTAGCGGCACAGATACGCAGTATTTT.

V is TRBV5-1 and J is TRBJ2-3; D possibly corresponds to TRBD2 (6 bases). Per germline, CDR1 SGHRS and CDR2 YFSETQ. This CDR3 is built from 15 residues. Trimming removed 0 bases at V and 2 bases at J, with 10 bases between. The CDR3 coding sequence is TGCGCCAGCAGCTTGGGGGACTTCTTCACAGATACGCAGTATTTT. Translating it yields CASSLGDFFTDTQYF.

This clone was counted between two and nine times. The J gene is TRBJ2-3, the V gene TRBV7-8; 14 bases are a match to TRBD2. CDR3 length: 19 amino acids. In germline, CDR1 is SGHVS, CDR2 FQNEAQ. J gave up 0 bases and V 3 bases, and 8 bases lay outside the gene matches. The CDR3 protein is CASSFPRTSGGSSTDTQYF. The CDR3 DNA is TGTGCCAGCAGCTTCCCTAGGACTAGCGGGGGGTCTAGCACAGATACGCAGTATTTT.

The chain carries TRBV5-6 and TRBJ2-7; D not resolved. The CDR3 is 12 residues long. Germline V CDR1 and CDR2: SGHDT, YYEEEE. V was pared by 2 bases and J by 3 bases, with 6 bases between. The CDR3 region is CASSFGVYEQYF. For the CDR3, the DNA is TGTGCCAGCAGCTTTGGAGTCTACGAGCAGTACTTC.

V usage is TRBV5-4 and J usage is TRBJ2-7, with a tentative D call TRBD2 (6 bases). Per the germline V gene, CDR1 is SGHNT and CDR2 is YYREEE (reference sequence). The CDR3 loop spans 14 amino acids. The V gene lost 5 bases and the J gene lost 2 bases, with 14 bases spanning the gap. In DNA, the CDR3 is TGTGCCAGCAGTGGCGGCGGGAAAGCCTACGAGCAGTACTTC. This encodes CASSGGGKAYEQYF.

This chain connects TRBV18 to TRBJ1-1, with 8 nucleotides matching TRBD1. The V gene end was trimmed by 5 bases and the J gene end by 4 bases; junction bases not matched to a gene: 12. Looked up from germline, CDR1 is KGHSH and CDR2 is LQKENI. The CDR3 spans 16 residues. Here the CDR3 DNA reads TGTGCCAGCTCAGTCCGGGACAGGTCTTTGGGCACTGAAGCTTTCTTT. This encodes CASSVRDRSLGTEAFF.

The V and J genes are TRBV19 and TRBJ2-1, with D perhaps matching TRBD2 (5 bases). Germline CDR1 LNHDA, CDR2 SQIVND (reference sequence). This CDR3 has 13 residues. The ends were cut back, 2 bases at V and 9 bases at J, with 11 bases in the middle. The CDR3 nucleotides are TGTGCCAGTAGTATACTGAGCGCGGGTGAGCAGTTCTTC. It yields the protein CASSILSAGEQFF.

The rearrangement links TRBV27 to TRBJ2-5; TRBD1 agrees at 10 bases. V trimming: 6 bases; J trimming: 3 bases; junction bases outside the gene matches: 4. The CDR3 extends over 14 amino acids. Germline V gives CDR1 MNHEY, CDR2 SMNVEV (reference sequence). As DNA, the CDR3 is TGTGCCAGCAGCCAGACAGGGGGCGAAGAGACCCAGTACTTC. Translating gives CASSQTGGEETQYF.

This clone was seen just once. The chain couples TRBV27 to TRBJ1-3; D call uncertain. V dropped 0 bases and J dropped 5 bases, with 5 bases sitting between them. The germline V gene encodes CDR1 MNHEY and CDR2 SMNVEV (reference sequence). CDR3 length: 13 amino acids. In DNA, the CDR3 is TGTGCCAGCAGTTTATCGAACAGAAACACCATATATTTT. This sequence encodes CASSLSNRNTIYF.

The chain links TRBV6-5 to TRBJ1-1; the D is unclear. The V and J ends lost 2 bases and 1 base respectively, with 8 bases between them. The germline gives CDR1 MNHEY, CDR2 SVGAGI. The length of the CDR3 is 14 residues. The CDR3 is CASSYMGRNTEAFF. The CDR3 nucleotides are TGTGCCAGCAGTTACATGGGCAGGAACACTGAAGCTTTCTTT.

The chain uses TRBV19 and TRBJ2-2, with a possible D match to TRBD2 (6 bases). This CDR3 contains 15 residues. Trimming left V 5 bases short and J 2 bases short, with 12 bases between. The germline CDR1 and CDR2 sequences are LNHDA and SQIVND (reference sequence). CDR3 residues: CASSPGDSNTGELFF. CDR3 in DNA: TGTGCCAGTAGTCCGGGGGACTCCAACACCGGGGAGCTGTTTTTT.

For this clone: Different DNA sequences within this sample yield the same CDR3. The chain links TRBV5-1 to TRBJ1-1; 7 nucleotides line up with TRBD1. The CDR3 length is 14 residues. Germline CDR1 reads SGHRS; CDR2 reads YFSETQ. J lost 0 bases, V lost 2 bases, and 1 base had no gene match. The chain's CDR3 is CASSFRGVNTEAFF. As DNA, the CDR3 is TGCGCCAGCAGCTTCAGGGGGGTGAACACTGAAGCTTTCTTT.

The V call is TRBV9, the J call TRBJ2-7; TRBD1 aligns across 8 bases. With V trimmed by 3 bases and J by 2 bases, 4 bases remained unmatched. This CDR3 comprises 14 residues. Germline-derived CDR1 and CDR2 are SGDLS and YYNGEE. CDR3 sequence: CASSEGQAAYEQYF. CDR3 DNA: TGTGCCAGCAGCGAGGGACAGGCCGCCTACGAGCAGTACTTC.

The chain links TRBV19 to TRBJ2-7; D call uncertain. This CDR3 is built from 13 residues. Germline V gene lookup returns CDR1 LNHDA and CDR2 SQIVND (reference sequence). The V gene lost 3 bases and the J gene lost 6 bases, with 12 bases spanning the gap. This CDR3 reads CASSMSSPGEQYF. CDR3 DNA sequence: TGTGCCAGTAGTATGAGCTCTCCAGGCGAGCAGTACTTC.

CDR3 bases: TGTGCTTCCGAACCCCCGGGACTACCCTACAATGAGCAGTTCTTC. Encoded protein: CASEPPGLPYNEQFF. The chain carries TRBV30 and TRBJ2-1; 7 positions agree with TRBD2. Germline values: CDR1 GTSNPN, CDR2 SVGIG (reference sequence). CDR3 size: 15 residues.

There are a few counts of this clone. The CDR3 coding sequence is TGTGCCAGCAGCCAAGATCCTAGCAGAAGCACAGATACGCAGTATTTT. Protein sequence: CASSQDPSRSTDTQYF. V gene TRBV3-1 (or the pseudogene TRBV3-2) combines with J gene TRBJ2-3; weak D call: TRBD2 (5 bases). Germline V gives CDR1 LGHDT, CDR2 YNNKEL (reference sequence). This CDR3 contains 16 residues. Trimming took 0 bases from V and 0 from J, leaving 10 bases between them.

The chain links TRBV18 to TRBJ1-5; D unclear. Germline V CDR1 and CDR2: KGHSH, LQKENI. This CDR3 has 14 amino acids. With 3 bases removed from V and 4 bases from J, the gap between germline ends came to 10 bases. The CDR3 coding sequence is TGTGCCAGCTCACCCACATCTTTGAATCAGCCCCAGCATTTT. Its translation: CASSPTSLNQPQHF.

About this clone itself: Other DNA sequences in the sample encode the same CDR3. The CDR3 spells CASSPDRVSYNEQFF. CDR3 sequence (DNA): TGTGCCAGCTCGCCAGACAGGGTCTCCTACAATGAGCAGTTCTTC. This chain joins TRBV18 and TRBJ2-1; 7 nucleotides agree with TRBD1. Germline values: CDR1 KGHSH, CDR2 LQKENI. The CDR3 sequence is 15 residues long. V gave up 6 bases and J gave up 0 bases; unmatched junction bases: 5.